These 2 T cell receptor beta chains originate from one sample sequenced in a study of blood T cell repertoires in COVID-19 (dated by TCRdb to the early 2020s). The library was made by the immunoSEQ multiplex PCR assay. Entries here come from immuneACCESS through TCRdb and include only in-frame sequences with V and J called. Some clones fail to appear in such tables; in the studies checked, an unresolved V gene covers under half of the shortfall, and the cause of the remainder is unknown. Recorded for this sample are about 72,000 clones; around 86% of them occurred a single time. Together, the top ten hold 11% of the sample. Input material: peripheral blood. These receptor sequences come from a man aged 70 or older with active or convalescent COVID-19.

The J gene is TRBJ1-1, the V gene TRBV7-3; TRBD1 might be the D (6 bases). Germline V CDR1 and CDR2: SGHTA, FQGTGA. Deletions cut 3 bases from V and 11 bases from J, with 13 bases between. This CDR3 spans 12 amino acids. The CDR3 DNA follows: TGTGCCAGCAGCTTTGGCGGGGGGCTGGCTTTCTTT. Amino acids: CASSFGGGLAFF.

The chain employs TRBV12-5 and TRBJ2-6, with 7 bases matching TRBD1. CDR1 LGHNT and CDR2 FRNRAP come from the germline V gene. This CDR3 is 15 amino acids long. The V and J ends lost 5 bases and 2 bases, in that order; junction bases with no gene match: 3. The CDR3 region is CASGRDSPGANVLTF. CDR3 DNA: TGTGCTAGTGGTCGGGACAGTCCTGGGGCCAACGTCCTGACTTTC.